This T cell receptor (beta chain) was recorded in a study of T cells in Graves' hyperthyroidism and ophthalmopathy (dated by TCRdb to the late 2010s). About the investigation overall: Peripheral blood samples were taken at the time of initial diagnosis, prior to any treatment. Prospective prediction of ophthalmopathy was tested in an independent validation cohort of fewer than 20 hyperthyroidism patients and 17 patients who later progressed to ophthalmopathy. The study also compared thyroid tissue and blood T-cell repertoires from several Graves' hyperthyroidism patients. Once sampling was done, hyperthyroidism patients were given methimazole at a starting dose of 30 mg daily, whereas ophthalmopathy patients were given high-dose intravenous methylprednisolone. To identify TCR V-J signatures that set the groups apart, the researchers used a discovery cohort of about a hundred patients, made up of fewer than 50 with Graves' ophthalmopathy and about 60 with stable Graves' hyperthyroidism. According to the paper, TCR Vbeta CDR3 sequencing was carried out on 135 peripheral blood samples, which came from about 45 ophthalmopathy, around 75 hyperthyroidism and roughly 17 progressor patients. The approximately 98 discovery patients were randomly divided into training and test sets at a 7:3 ratio. Broader findings and caveats from the paper: A 13 V-J signature model separated ophthalmopathy from stable hyperthyroidism, with 87.88% sensitivity and just under 84% specificity in cross-validation and 80%/75% in testing. During validation, the model predicted progression to ophthalmopathy a median of about 6.5 months ahead of onset, with roughly 65% sensitivity and 72% to 80% specificity. Most expanded thyroid clonotypes (frequency above 0.001) were also found in blood, which suggests that blood repertoires may mirror thyroid immune responses. Sample size was not statistically predetermined, and investigators were not blinded to group allocation.

There are many counts of this clonotype. Its antigen remains undetermined. No much larger clone exists at a distance of one base, and base qualities are not known. V was cut back by 1 base and J by 3 bases, leaving a gap of 17 bases between them. CDR1 is given as MNHNS and CDR2 as SASEGT, both from the germline V gene. From the cysteine up to the phenylalanine, the CDR3 has a length of 17 residues. Left in the record is the CDR3 DNA by itself, 51 bases read in frame from the first base. Amplification of TCR beta CDR3 regions was carried out from RNA transcripts. A first-round RT-PCR of the TCR CDR3 used the HTBI primer set with the Qiagen OneStep RT-PCR kit. A second multiplex PCR round built the libraries, followed by size selection and purification. Libraries were sequenced paired-end with 100 bp reads on an Illumina HiSeq2000. The study's processing was this. SOAPnuke was used to process the raw data, removing reads that contained adapters or uncalled bases, had a mean Phred below 15, or lacked an exact match to the constant primer or identifier. COPE v1.2.5 was used to merge high-quality paired reads, and clonotypes were defined as unique nucleotide sequences. MiTCR v1.1 was used to align clonotypes to the IMGT TRBV, TRBD and TRBJ reference segments. The analysis was restricted to V-J combinations with a frequency above 0.0001, which together covered about 99% of the repertoires. A TCS score was defined as the ratio between F50 (clonal expansion) and ExV (chaos), using BLOSUM62-based TCRdist between CDR3 peptides within each V-J. Welch's t-statistics and random forest reduced several hundred V-J features to roughly 13, which were used in a naive Bayes classifier (R e1071). Through fastp at Q25 and MiXCR, TCRdb rebuilt clones from the public reads, retaining in-frame beta chains. Each record represents a unique CDR3 protein, reported with the most common genes and DNA among its rows. The V and J calls and clone size are TCRdb's, not the authors'. The table for this sample lists around 600,000 distinct CDR3 sequences; about 14% of them were counted only once. The ten largest clones capture about 6.6% of the sample.

Ophthalmopathy patients had moderately to severely active disease, with a Clinical Activity Score of 3 or more, a NOSPECS grade of 4 or more, and a disease duration of less than 3 months. Exclusion was applied to patients with uncontrolled infections, other autoimmune diseases, pregnancy or lactation. Diagnoses were established on the basis of clinical symptoms, serum thyroxine and TRAb, thyroid ultrasound, and orbital computed tomography. Ficoll-Paque density gradient centrifugation was used to isolate PBMCs from about 10 ml of fresh peripheral blood. Trizol reagent was used to extract total RNA, and RNA quality was then checked on an Agilent 2100 Bioanalyzer.

Source material: blood. The TCR originated in a woman aged 18-29 years with Graves' ophthalmopathy. The chain uses TRBV6-1 and TRBJ2-3; the D segment could be TRBD1, given 5 matching bases. The sequence in DNA is TGTGCCAGCAGTGAAGGTTGGAAAGGGGTTCCAACAGATACGCAGTATTTT. Its protein reads: CASSEGWKGVPTDTQYF.